This T cell receptor beta chain was captured in a study of response to subunit inactivated influenza vaccine. In germline, CDR1 is MNHEY, CDR2 SVGEGT. The V gene lost 0 bases and the J gene lost 1 base, with 3 bases spanning the gap. This CDR3 region has 14 residues. TCRdb processed the RT-PCR reads anew with MiXCR; each CDR3 protein has one entry. The sample has fewer than 350,000 distinct CDR3 sequences; roughly 22% are singletons. The sample was PBMCs from blood, taken less than 22 months after vaccination. This sequence was found in a man between 50 and 75 years old who received an inactivated influenza vaccine. The chain couples TRBV6-2 or TRBV6-3 to TRBJ2-2; D gene unclear. CDR3 region: CASSYSRNTGELFF. CDR3 DNA sequence: TGTGCCAGCAGTTACTCAAGGAACACCGGGGAGCTGTTTTTT.